This T cell receptor beta chain was identified in a study of Graves' ophthalmopathy and Graves' hyperthyroidism. The length of the CDR3 is 16 residues. The germline V gene encodes CDR1 WNHNN and CDR2 SYGVQD (reference sequence). V shed 3 bases and J 3 bases; nucleotides not matched to a gene: 5. From RNA, the CDR3 regions of TCR beta chains were amplified and sequenced. First-round RT-PCR relied on HTBI primers, and a second-round multiplex PCR came next. TCRdb reprocessed the multiplex PCR reads via MiXCR and lists one record per CDR3 protein. The data show about 740,000 distinct CDR3 sequences, with roughly 40% seen just once and about 40% held by the top ten. Disease in donors with ophthalmopathy had moderate-to-severe activity, CAS ≥3, NOSPECS ≥4 and under 3 months' duration. Other autoimmune disease, uncontrolled infection, pregnancy and lactation led to exclusion. The authors diagnosed from clinical symptoms, serum thyroxine, TRAb, thyroid ultrasound and orbital computed tomography. Out of 9.5 to 10 ml of fresh peripheral blood, PBMCs were obtained.

The sample consisted of peripheral blood. This clonotype originated in an adult man with Graves' ophthalmopathy. The chain joins TRBV10-1 to TRBJ2-2; 9 nucleotides match TRBD1. CDR3 region: CASSDHRGRDTGELFF. CDR3 in DNA: TGCGCCAGCAGTGACCACAGGGGGCGAGACACCGGGGAGCTGTTTTTT.